Below, one T cell receptor beta chain is given with its context. The sample originates from a study of cytotoxic CD8 clonotypes in ibrutinib-treated CLL. The CDR3 totals 12 residues. Germline CDR1 and CDR2: MDHEN and SYDVKM. Trimming stripped 5 bases from V and 2 bases from J, with 6 bases between. This table comes from immunoSEQ multiplex PCR, and its TCRdb copy is limited to in-frame clones, with some not included. The sample consists of 52,000 or so clones, 50% to 60% of them appearing once. V usage is TRBV28 and J usage is TRBJ1-2; D is unclear. This clonotype was sampled from a human donor with chronic lymphocytic leukemia. The sample consisted of PBMCs, taken at disease progression, from a patient treated with ibrutinib. CDR3 sequence (DNA): TGTGCCAGCAGTCGGGGAAACTATGGCTACACCTTC. It is translated as CASSRGNYGYTF.